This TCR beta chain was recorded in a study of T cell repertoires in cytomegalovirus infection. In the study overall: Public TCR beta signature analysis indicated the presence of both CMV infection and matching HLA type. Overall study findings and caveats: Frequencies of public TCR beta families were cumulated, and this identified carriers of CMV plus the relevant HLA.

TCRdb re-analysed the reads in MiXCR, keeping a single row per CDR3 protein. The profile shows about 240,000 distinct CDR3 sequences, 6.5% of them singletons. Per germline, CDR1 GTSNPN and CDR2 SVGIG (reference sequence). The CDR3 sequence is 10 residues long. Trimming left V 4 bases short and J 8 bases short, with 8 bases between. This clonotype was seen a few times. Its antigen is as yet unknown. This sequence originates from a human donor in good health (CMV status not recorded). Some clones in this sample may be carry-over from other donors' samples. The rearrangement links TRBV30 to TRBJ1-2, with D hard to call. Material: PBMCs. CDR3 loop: CAWTRGGYTF. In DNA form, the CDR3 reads TGTGCCTGGACGCGGGGAGGCTACACCTTC.